A single sample is the source of the 27 T cell receptor beta chains below, sequenced in a study of blood T cell repertoires in COVID-19. Data came from immunoSEQ multiplex PCR; TCRdb stores just in-frame clones and leaves some out. There are around 180,000 clones in the sample; 76% occur only once, and around 17% lies in the top ten. The material sequenced was PBMCs or T cells enriched from blood (not recorded which). The receptors here all came from a woman between 45 and 65 years old with acute COVID-19.

This clone was recorded once. V and J are TRBV28 and TRBJ2-3; no clear D. CDR1 is MDHEN and CDR2 is SYDVKM in the germline V gene. This CDR3 contains 16 residues. V was cut by 3 bases and J by 0 bases, with 13 bases left in between. Written as DNA, the CDR3 is TGTGCCAGCAGTTTCGTACGAGGAACCAGCACAGATACGCAGTATTTT. Residues: CASSFVRGTSTDTQYF.

The chain uses TRBV24-1 and TRBJ1-2; 7 nucleotides match TRBD1. CDR3 size: 13 residues. Unmatched junction bases numbered 7, after V lost 5 bases and J lost 8 bases. CDR1 and CDR2 from the germline V gene are KGHDR and SFDVKD. The CDR3 coding sequence is TGTGCCACCAGTGCCAACTACAGGGGCGGCTACACCTTC. Its protein is CATSANYRGGYTF.

The V and J genes are TRBV5-1 and TRBJ2-2, with no clear D. The germline CDR1 and CDR2 sequences are SGHRS and YFSETQ. V was cut by 0 bases and J by 7 bases, with 13 bases left in between. The CDR3 covers 15 residues. CDR3 amino acids: CASSLGRTGIGELFF. For the CDR3, the DNA is TGCGCCAGCAGCTTGGGGAGAACTGGCATCGGGGAGCTGTTTTTT. Full variable domain (rest looked up from reference TRBV5-1 and TRBJ2-2): KAGVTQTPRYLIKTRGQQVTLSCSPISGHRSVSWYQQTPGQGLQFLFEYFSETQRNKGNFPGRFSGRQFSNSRSEMNVSTLELGDSALYLCASSLGRTGIGELFFGEGSRLTVL.

In nucleotides, the CDR3 is TGCGCCAGCATAGCGCTAGCGGGGGGTCCCAGCTCCTACAATGAGCAGTTCTTC. Encoded protein: CASIALAGGPSSYNEQFF. The V and J genes are TRBV5-1 and TRBJ2-1, with TRBD2 matching 11 bases. Trimming removed 6 bases from V and 0 bases from J; junction bases left unmatched: 11. This CDR3 is 18 amino acids long. The V gene's germline CDR1 is SGHRS and CDR2 YFSETQ. The whole variable domain, remainder taken from reference TRBV5-1 and TRBJ2-1, is KAGVTQTPRYLIKTRGQQVTLSCSPISGHRSVSWYQQTPGQGLQFLFEYFSETQRNKGNFPGRFSGRQFSNSRSEMNVSTLELGDSALYLCASIALAGGPSSYNEQFFGPGTRLTVL.

V gene TRBV3-1 (or the pseudogene TRBV3-2) combines with J gene TRBJ1-2; 7 bases line up with TRBD1. The CDR3 contains 14 residues. The J segment lost 0 bases and the V segment lost 4 bases, leaving 2 bases of the junction unmatched. Germline CDR1 LGHDT, CDR2 YNNKEL (reference sequence). CDR3 sequence: CASSRQGSNYGYTF. As DNA, the CDR3 is TGTGCCAGCAGCCGACAGGGATCTAACTATGGCTACACCTTC.

This clone was found once. The rearrangement links TRBV7-9 to TRBJ1-2; 7 bases agree with TRBD1. The CDR3 runs to 15 residues. In germline, CDR1 is SEHNR, CDR2 FQNEAQ (reference sequence). Trimming removed 7 bases from V and 1 base from J; junction bases left unmatched: 9. For the CDR3, the DNA is TGTGCCAGCAACGAGTACAGGGGCCTTAACTATGGCTACACCTTC. It is translated as CASNEYRGLNYGYTF.

The chain combines TRBV27 with TRBJ1-2, with D tentatively TRBD1 (6 bases). The ends were cut back, 2 bases at V and 1 base at J, with 11 bases in the middle. The germline gives CDR1 MNHEY, CDR2 SMNVEV (reference sequence). The length of the CDR3 is 15 residues. CDR3 coding DNA: TGTGCCAGCAGTTTAGGGGGCTACAATAACTATGGCTACACCTTC. It translates to CASSLGGYNNYGYTF.

The genes are TRBV11-2 and TRBJ1-3, with unresolved D. This CDR3 comprises 14 residues. V lost 5 bases, J lost 2 bases, and 10 bases lay in between. Germline V gene lookup returns CDR1 SGHAT and CDR2 FQNNGV. CDR3 bases: TGTGCCAGCAGCCGACTCGAGACTGGAAACACCATATATTTT. Translating it yields CASSRLETGNTIYF.

The gene calls are TRBV7-6 and TRBJ1-1; tentatively, D is TRBD1 (6 bases). Trimming left V 5 bases short and J 3 bases short, with 10 bases between. The germline V gene has CDR1 SGHVS and CDR2 FNYEAQ. This CDR3 comprises 13 residues. The CDR3 region is CASSAGQHTEAFF. CDR3 coding DNA: TGTGCCAGCAGCGCAGGACAGCACACTGAAGCTTTCTTT.

V usage is TRBV7-9 and J usage is TRBJ1-2, with a tentative D call TRBD1 (5 bases). Per germline, CDR1 SEHNR and CDR2 FQNEAQ (reference sequence). The V and J ends lost 3 bases and 8 bases respectively, with 13 bases between them. The CDR3 contains 13 residues. CDR3 amino acids: CASSFGGAYGYTF. The CDR3 DNA follows: TGTGCCAGCAGCTTTGGCGGGGCATACGGCTACACCTTC.

The chain joins TRBV11-2 to TRBJ1-2; D may be TRBD1 (6 bases). CDR1 is SGHAT and CDR2 is FQNNGV in the germline V gene. The germline V and J ends were trimmed by 5 bases and 8 bases, with 18 bases remaining between them. The CDR3 has 14 residues. Written as DNA, the CDR3 is TGTGCCAGCAGCATTGGGGGCAGGGCGAGGGGCTACACCTTC. This gives the protein CASSIGGRARGYTF.

The table lists this clone with a count of one. V and J are TRBV2 and TRBJ1-2, with 12 bases identical to TRBD1. The germline V gene encodes CDR1 SNHLY and CDR2 FYNNEI. Germline trimming cut 4 bases from V and 7 bases from J; bases unmatched to any gene: 7. This CDR3 spans 15 amino acids. The CDR3 nucleotides are TGTGCCAGCAGTGGGCGGGGACAGGGGGCAGGTGGCTACACCTTC. Translated, it gives CASSGRGQGAGGYTF.

This chain uses TRBV28 with TRBJ1-2, with TRBD1 as a possible D gene (6 bases). Trimming stripped 7 bases from V and 3 bases from J, with 12 bases between. Germline values: CDR1 MDHEN, CDR2 SYDVKM. The CDR3 covers 13 residues. CDR3: CASTIGQYYGYTF. The CDR3 bases are TGTGCCAGCACCATAGGACAGTACTATGGCTACACCTTC.

V is TRBV3-1 (or the pseudogene TRBV3-2) and J is TRBJ1-2; 7 bases are shared with TRBD1. Germline assignment: CDR1 LGHDT and CDR2 YNNKEL (reference sequence). Unmatched junction bases numbered 9, after V lost 8 bases and J lost 3 bases. The CDR3 is 14 amino acids. The CDR3 loop reads CASRDFGTDYGYTF. As DNA, the CDR3 is TGTGCCAGCCGAGACTTCGGGACAGACTATGGCTACACCTTC.

The chain joins TRBV28 to TRBJ1-2, with D possibly TRBD1 on 5 matching bases. This CDR3 is 14 amino acids long. Germline CDR1 reads MDHEN; CDR2 reads SYDVKM. V was pared by 2 bases and J by 2 bases, with 9 bases between. CDR3 in amino acids: CASSLLQGNYGYTF. DNA of the CDR3: TGTGCCAGCAGTTTACTTCAGGGAAACTATGGCTACACCTTC.

The gene calls are TRBV18 and TRBJ1-5, with a tentative D call TRBD1 (6 bases). Germline CDR1 and CDR2: KGHSH and LQKENI. The CDR3 extends over 17 amino acids. Trimming stripped 4 bases from V and 6 bases from J, with 22 bases between. CDR3 sequence: CASSRTGTPNSGQPQHF. The DNA for the CDR3 is TGTGCCAGCTCACGGACCGGGACACCCAACTCGGGTCAGCCCCAGCATTTT.

The rearrangement uses TRBV30 and TRBJ1-5; no reliable D call. Germline CDR1 and CDR2: GTSNPN and SVGIG (reference sequence). The CDR3 is made up of 12 amino acids. Trimming left V 1 base short and J 4 bases short, with 5 bases between. The CDR3 is CAWSETNQPQHF. CDR3 DNA: TGTGCCTGGAGTGAAACAAATCAGCCCCAGCATTTT.

The rearrangement joins TRBV19 to TRBJ2-1; TRBD2 aligns across 10 bases. Trimming took 3 bases from V and 2 from J; bases not matched to a gene: 4. The CDR3 covers 16 residues. CDR1 LNHDA and CDR2 SQIVND come from the germline V gene (reference sequence). The CDR3 protein is CASSMRTSGTYNEQFF. The DNA for the CDR3 is TGTGCCAGTAGTATGCGGACTAGCGGCACCTACAATGAGCAGTTCTTC.

J is TRBJ2-5 and V is TRBV7-3; a weak D match, TRBD1 (7 bases). CDR3 size: 15 residues. Looked up from germline, CDR1 is SGHTA and CDR2 is FQGTGA. Trimming shortened V by 1 base and J by 3 bases, and 12 bases separated the two germline ends. CDR3 loop: CASSLNPGGKETQYF. The CDR3 region has the DNA TGTGCCAGCAGCTTAAACCCAGGGGGGAAAGAGACCCAGTACTTC.

In regard to this clone: No DNA is shown, since the ends of the CDR3 on it are uncertain; the CDR3 is the one TCRdb lists. This chain links TRBV2 with TRBJ1-1. Germline CDR1 reads SNHLY; CDR2 reads FYNNEI. The CDR3 adds up to 13 amino acids, both ends counted. CDR3 residues: CASILGGGTEAFF.

This chain connects TRBV30 to TRBJ2-1; D unresolved. Per germline, CDR1 GTSNPN and CDR2 SVGIG (reference sequence). The CDR3 covers 13 residues. Trimming removed 0 bases at V and 3 bases at J, with 6 bases between. CDR3 protein: CAWSVYNYNEQFF. The CDR3 DNA is TGTGCCTGGAGTGTGTACAACTACAATGAGCAGTTCTTC.

This clone showed up just once. The chain has TRBV27 and TRBJ2-3; D is uncertain. Trimming cost V 0 bases and J 5 bases, with 9 bases left between them. The CDR3 is 14 amino acids. The germline gives CDR1 MNHEY, CDR2 SMNVEV (reference sequence). In DNA, the CDR3 is TGTGCCAGCAGTTTATCACGTGGCCGAGATACGCAGTATTTT. This sequence encodes CASSLSRGRDTQYF.

The rearrangement links TRBV6-5 to TRBJ1-2, with a weak D call TRBD1 (6 bases). Germline-derived CDR1 and CDR2 are MNHEY and SVGAGI. The CDR3 has 13 residues. V was pared by 7 bases and J by 8 bases, with 17 bases between. The CDR3 loop is CASITLGGSGYTF. The CDR3 DNA sequence: TGTGCCAGCATCACACTAGGGGGTAGCGGCTACACCTTC.

This clone has more than one count but fewer than ten. V is TRBV2 and J is TRBJ1-1; the D is unclear. The V gene's germline CDR1 is SNHLY and CDR2 FYNNEI. V was cut by 8 bases and J by 3 bases, with 13 bases left in between. The CDR3 spans 13 residues. The CDR3 DNA follows: TGTGCCAGCGACTTCGCCCAAGACACTGAAGCTTTCTTT. Amino acid sequence: CASDFAQDTEAFF.

The V gene is TRBV4-3, the J gene TRBJ2-2, with 8 bases that match TRBD2. J gave up 2 bases and V 1 base, and 12 bases lay outside the gene matches. The CDR3 has 19 residues. Germline V gene lookup returns CDR1 LGHNA and CDR2 YSLEER. This CDR3 is CASSQGYTGGVLNTGELFF. Written as DNA, the CDR3 is TGCGCCAGCAGCCAAGGGTACACGGGAGGGGTGCTCAACACCGGGGAGCTGTTTTTT.

In its sample, this clone was seen a few times. The chain is built from TRBV29-1 and TRBJ1-1; a possible D gene is TRBD1 (5 bases). V lost 4 bases and J lost 3, with 12 bases in between. This CDR3 comprises 13 residues. Germline V gives CDR1 SQVTM, CDR2 ANQGSEA. The CDR3 here is CSVARQLDTEAFF. The CDR3 DNA sequence: TGCAGCGTTGCGCGACAGTTGGACACTGAAGCTTTCTTT.

The V and J genes are TRBV28 and TRBJ2-1, with 12 bases identical to TRBD2. Germline V CDR1 and CDR2: MDHEN, SYDVKM. V lost 5 bases and J lost 2; bases outside the gene matches: 4. CDR3 length equals 16 residues. Here the CDR3 DNA reads TGTGCCAGCAGTCTGCTAGCGGGGGGGCCCTACAATGAGCAGTTCTTC. It encodes CASSLLAGGPYNEQFF.